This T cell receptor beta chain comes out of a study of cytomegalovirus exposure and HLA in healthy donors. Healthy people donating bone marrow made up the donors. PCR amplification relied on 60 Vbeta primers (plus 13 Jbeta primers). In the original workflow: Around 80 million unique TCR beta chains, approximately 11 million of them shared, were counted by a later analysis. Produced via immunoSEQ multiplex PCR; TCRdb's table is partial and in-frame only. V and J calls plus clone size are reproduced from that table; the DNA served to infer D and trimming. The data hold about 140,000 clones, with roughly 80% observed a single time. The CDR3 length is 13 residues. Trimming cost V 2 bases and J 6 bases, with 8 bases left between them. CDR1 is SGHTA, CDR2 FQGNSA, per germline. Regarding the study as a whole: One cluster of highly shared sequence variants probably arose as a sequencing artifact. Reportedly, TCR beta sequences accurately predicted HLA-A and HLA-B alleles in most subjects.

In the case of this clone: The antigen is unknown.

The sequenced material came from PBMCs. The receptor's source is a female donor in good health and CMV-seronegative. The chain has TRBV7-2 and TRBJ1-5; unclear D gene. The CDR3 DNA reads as TGTGCCAGCAGCTTACGCGGTTCTCAGCCCCAGCATTTT. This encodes CASSLRGSQPQHF. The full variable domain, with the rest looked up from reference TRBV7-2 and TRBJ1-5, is GAGVSQSPSNKVTEKGKDVELRCDPISGHTALYWYRQSLGQGLEFLIYFQGNSAPDKSGLPSDRFSAERTGGSVSTLTIQRTQQEDSAVYLCASSLRGSQPQHFGDGTRLSIL.